The 25 T cell receptor beta chains reported below all come from one sample, sequenced in a study of chemoradiotherapy in HPV16-positive cancers. Assay: immunoSEQ multiplex PCR; the TCRdb copy retains only in-frame clones and omits some. The repertoire holds 20,000 to 25,000 clones, just under 75% seen once, with 2% to 3% in the top ten. The sample was acquired from a patient who underwent chemoradiotherapy. Source of these receptors: a human donor with HPV-associated anogenital cancer.

This chain connects TRBV10-3 to TRBJ1-1; D is perhaps TRBD1 (5 bases). Trimming stripped 4 bases from V and 3 bases from J, with 9 bases between. This CDR3 contains 13 residues. The germline V gene encodes CDR1 ENHRY and CDR2 SYGVKD. The CDR3 nucleotides are TGTGCCATCAGTGGAAGGGGATACACTGAAGCTTTCTTT. Translated: CAISGRGYTEAFF.

The V gene is TRBV9, the J gene TRBJ2-7; the match to TRBD2 covers 9 bases. The CDR3 is 15 amino acids. V shed 0 bases, J shed 3 bases, and the junction held 4 bases outside the gene matches. Germline V CDR1 and CDR2: SGDLS, YYNGEE. In DNA, the CDR3 is TGTGCCAGCAGCGTAGAATCGCGGGGGGGCTACGAGCAGTACTTC. This translates into CASSVESRGGYEQYF.

The chain is built from TRBV9 and TRBJ1-2; D gene unclear. Germline CDR1 SGDLS, CDR2 YYNGEE. Between the trimmed V and J ends, which lost 0 bases and 5 bases, there was a span of 8 bases. CDR3 length: 13 residues. For the CDR3, the DNA is TGTGCCAGCAGCGTAGCTGTGGGGTATGGCTACACCTTC. Its translation: CASSVAVGYGYTF.

The J gene is TRBJ2-7, the V gene TRBV12-5; D is unresolved. V was trimmed by 5 bases and J by 5 bases, leaving 7 bases between them. The CDR3 has 11 residues. Looked up from germline, CDR1 is LGHNT and CDR2 is FRNRAP. The CDR3 region is CASGVNHEQYF. CDR3 coding DNA: TGTGCTAGTGGTGTGAATCACGAGCAGTACTTC.

CDR3 sequence (DNA): TGTGCCAGCAGGGGGTGTTGGCGGGAGAATTACAATGAGCAGTTCTTC. Residues: CASRGCWRENYNEQFF. The chain uses TRBV21-1 and TRBJ2-1; TRBD2, the table's D call, was not compared with the DNA. TRBV21-1 is labeled a pseudogene. CDR3 length: 16 amino acids.

The chain couples TRBV27 to TRBJ2-7, with a possible D match to TRBD1 (5 bases). V shed 7 bases and J shed 6 bases, with 16 bases lying between them. Germline V gene sequence: CDR1 MNHEY, CDR2 SMNVEV (reference sequence). This CDR3 has 13 amino acids. The CDR3 DNA follows: TGTGCCAGCAATCTTGAAGGACATAGCGAGCAGTACTTC. Amino acids: CASNLEGHSEQYF.

This CDR3 is CASSPRLQETQYF. CDR3 coding DNA: TGTGCCAGCTCACCTAGGCTTCAAGAGACCCAGTACTTC. J is TRBJ2-5 and V is TRBV18; unclear D gene. Trimming removed 3 bases at V and 2 bases at J, with 7 bases between. In germline, CDR1 is KGHSH, CDR2 LQKENI. The CDR3 contains 13 residues.

The chain links TRBV21-1 to TRBJ1-2. TRBV21-1 is a known pseudogene. The length of the CDR3 is 16 residues. CDR3 sequence: CASSKDPPPYEYGYTF. The CDR3 nucleotides are TGTGCCAGCAGCAAGGACCCTCCTCCGTACGAATATGGCTACACCTTC.

The CDR3 nucleotides are TGTGCCAGCAGCTTAGGGTCCCGCGGGTATGGCTACACCTTC. As protein: CASSLGSRGYGYTF. The genes are TRBV11-2 and TRBJ1-2; D call uncertain. The CDR3 has 14 amino acids. Germline CDR1 SGHAT, CDR2 FQNNGV. The V end was cut by 1 base, the J end by 5 bases, with 11 bases between.

This chain links TRBV28 with TRBJ1-1, with TRBD1 matching over 7 bases. V dropped 6 bases and J dropped 1; count of bases not matched to a gene: 5. CDR3 length: 14 amino acids. The germline V gene has CDR1 MDHEN and CDR2 SYDVKM. The CDR3 loop is CASRQGTANTEAFF. The CDR3 bases are TGTGCCAGCAGACAAGGGACAGCGAACACTGAAGCTTTCTTT.

The rearrangement joins TRBV6-1 to TRBJ1-4, with 7 bases aligning to TRBD1. This CDR3 is built from 15 residues. Germline V gene data show CDR1 as MNHNS and CDR2 as SASEGT. Unmatched junction bases numbered 8, after V lost 0 bases and J lost 10 bases. CDR3 in amino acids: CASSEAVGGLGKLFF. The DNA of the CDR3 is TGTGCCAGCAGTGAAGCAGTAGGGGGCTTAGGAAAACTGTTTTTT.

J is TRBJ1-1 and V is TRBV9; possibly TRBD1 for D (5 bases). Germline V gene sequence: CDR1 SGDLS, CDR2 YYNGEE. Between the trimmed V and J ends, which lost 4 bases and 1 base, there was a span of 14 bases. The CDR3 extends over 15 amino acids. The CDR3 nucleotides are TGTGCCAGCAGCCCCTCAGTTGGGGGGAACACTGAAGCTTTCTTT. Translating gives CASSPSVGGNTEAFF.

This chain uses TRBV6-4 with TRBJ2-3, with no clear D. The CDR3 has 13 amino acids. Trimming removed 3 bases at V and 2 bases at J, with 6 bases between. The germline CDR1 and CDR2 sequences are MRHNA and SNTAGT. The CDR3 spells CASSETTTDTQYF. The CDR3 nucleotides are TGTGCCAGCAGTGAAACTACCACAGATACGCAGTATTTT.

J is TRBJ2-3 and V is TRBV14; D is possibly TRBD2 (6 bases). CDR1 and CDR2 from the germline V gene are SGHDN and FVKESK. V was pared by 2 bases and J by 2 bases, with 11 bases between. There are 15 residues in the CDR3. This CDR3 is CASSQFPSDTDTQYF. CDR3 in DNA: TGTGCCAGCAGCCAATTCCCTAGCGACACAGATACGCAGTATTTT.

This chain joins TRBV5-6 and TRBJ1-2, with 7 bases that match TRBD1. The V gene's germline CDR1 is SGHDT and CDR2 YYEEEE. The CDR3 is made up of 14 amino acids. V lost 5 bases and J lost 4; bases outside the gene matches: 8. CDR3: CASSLRTGLYGYTF. The CDR3 DNA reads TGTGCCAGCAGTCTTAGGACAGGACTCTATGGCTACACCTTC.

The rearrangement links TRBV28 to TRBJ2-2; TRBD1 matches 7 bases. The CDR3 length is 16 residues. Trimming took 8 bases from V and 5 from J; bases not matched to a gene: 14. Germline V gene lookup returns CDR1 MDHEN and CDR2 SYDVKM. The CDR3 DNA follows: TGTGCCAGCTTTCCGCTACAGGGGCTTGGAACCGGGGAGCTGTTTTTT. It translates to CASFPLQGLGTGELFF.

J is TRBJ2-5 and V is TRBV9; D remains ambiguous. Trimming left V 4 bases short and J 0 bases short, with 7 bases between. The CDR3 is made up of 13 amino acids. CDR1 SGDLS and CDR2 YYNGEE come from the germline V gene. CDR3 in amino acids: CASSNRDQETQYF. CDR3 DNA: TGTGCCAGCAGCAACCGGGACCAAGAGACCCAGTACTTC.

This sequence joins TRBV7-2 and TRBJ2-3; D remains unclear. The V gene's germline CDR1 is SGHTA and CDR2 FQGNSA. Trimming removed 2 bases from V and 9 bases from J, with 9 bases in between. The CDR3 totals 12 residues. DNA of the CDR3: TGTGCCAGCAGCTTAAAGTCAGTCACGCAGTATTTT. Amino acid sequence: CASSLKSVTQYF.

The genes are TRBV2 and TRBJ1-2, with 7 bases identical to TRBD1. The CDR3 has 15 amino acids. CDR1 is SNHLY and CDR2 is FYNNEI in the germline V gene. The V gene end was trimmed by 2 bases and the J gene end by 7 bases; junction bases not matched to a gene: 10. The CDR3 protein is CASSESTGARGGYTF. The CDR3 DNA reads as TGTGCCAGCAGTGAATCAACAGGGGCGAGGGGTGGCTACACCTTC.

Written as DNA, the CDR3 is TGTGCCAGTAGTATAGAACTATCTGGGGCCAACGTCCTGACTTTC. It encodes CASSIELSGANVLTF. The genes are TRBV19 and TRBJ2-6; D is unclear. Germline CDR1 and CDR2: LNHDA and SQIVND (reference sequence). Trimming took off 0 bases at V and 1 base at J, with 4 bases between the two ends. The CDR3 is 15 amino acids.

The chain is built from TRBV5-1 and TRBJ2-1; 9 bases map to TRBD2. J gave up 7 bases and V 6 bases, and 8 bases lay outside the gene matches. The CDR3 extends over 14 amino acids. Germline V gives CDR1 SGHRS, CDR2 YFSETQ. The CDR3 bases are TGCGCCAGCACTTCTAGCGGGATTATGAATGAGCAGTTCTTC. This gives the protein CASTSSGIMNEQFF. The whole variable domain, remainder taken from reference TRBV5-1 and TRBJ2-1, is KAGVTQTPRYLIKTRGQQVTLSCSPISGHRSVSWYQQTPGQGLQFLFEYFSETQRNKGNFPGRFSGRQFSNSRSEMNVSTLELGDSALYLCASTSSGIMNEQFFGPGTRLTVL.

This clone was detected only a few times. This sequence joins TRBV19 and TRBJ1-2; no clear D. The CDR3 has 11 residues. The V and J ends lost 11 bases and 9 bases respectively, with 16 bases between them. Germline V CDR1 and CDR2: LNHDA, SQIVND (reference sequence). DNA for the CDR3: TGTGCCGGGAGGGTGGGGAACAGCTACACCTTC. It yields the protein CAGRVGNSYTF.

V usage is TRBV28 and J usage is TRBJ1-2; D is perhaps TRBD1 (5 bases). Trimming cost V 10 bases and J 7 bases, with 28 bases left between them. CDR1 MDHEN and CDR2 SYDVKM come from the germline V gene. The CDR3 has 16 residues. CDR3: CATHLQRPGPGRGYTF. The CDR3 coding sequence is TGTGCCACCCACCTCCAAAGACCGGGACCTGGACGTGGCTACACCTTC.

The chain uses TRBV29-1 and TRBJ2-5; 10 positions agree with TRBD1. The DNA matches TRBJ2-7 better at its end, which makes the J call doubtful. Germline V CDR1 and CDR2: SQVTM, ANQGSEA. CDR3 length equals 13 residues. CDR3 sequence reads: CSGGQGEAYEQYF. CDR3 coding DNA: TGCAGCGGAGGACAGGGGGAAGCCTACGAGCAGTACTTC.

The chain recombines TRBV19 with TRBJ2-2, with 8 bases that match TRBD2. The CDR3 covers 15 residues. The germline V gene encodes CDR1 LNHDA and CDR2 SQIVND (reference sequence). The V gene end was trimmed by 4 bases and the J gene end by 3 bases; junction bases not matched to a gene: 4. In nucleotides, the CDR3 is TGTGCCAGTAGTAGCGGACTAGCCCACACCGGGGAGCTGTTTTTT. It codes for CASSSGLAHTGELFF.